What follows is one TCR beta chain and its context. TCRdb independently ran MiXCR on the RT-PCR reads; one entry per CDR3 protein. The repertoire holds about 680,000 distinct CDR3 sequences, with approximately 15% as singletons. V was clipped by 2 bases and J by 10 bases, with 23 bases between them. The CDR3 covers 15 residues. In germline, CDR1 is DFQATT, CDR2 SNEGSKA (reference sequence). This clonotype was sampled from a female donor in good health, serving as a healthy control. The chain is built from TRBV20-1 and TRBJ1-1; D uncertain. Sequences were obtained from memory CD4+ T cells from blood. CDR3 region: CSARPLREYGEVAFF. In DNA form, the CDR3 reads TGCAGTGCTAGACCTCTTCGGGAATACGGGGAGGTAGCTTTCTTT.